A single sample is the source of the 2 T cell receptor beta chains below, sequenced in a study of tumor-infiltrating lymphocytes in primary liver carcinoma. It was from roughly 20-30 mg of unsorted bulk tissue that RNA and DNA were co-extracted. TCR beta cDNA was reverse-transcribed from 450 to 500 ng of total RNA. The reaction used a constant-region primer and ProtoScript II reverse transcriptase. Three nested multiplex PCR rounds, a slightly modified ARM-PCR, produced the libraries for TCR beta. Forward primers for TRBV1-TRBV30 and a C-beta reverse primer served the first two PCR rounds, at about 10 cycles each. TCRdb re-derived calls from the multiplex PCR reads in MiXCR, one entry per CDR3 protein. The data show 90,000 to 150,000 distinct CDR3 sequences, roughly 75% seen once. The material sequenced was tumor-adjacent normal liver tissue. Receptors were obtained from an older woman with primary liver carcinoma and hepatitis B virus infection.

The V gene is TRBV11-2, the J gene TRBJ2-7, with 7 bases aligning to TRBD2. Germline V CDR1 and CDR2: SGHAT, FQNNGV. The CDR3 has 15 amino acids. V shed 3 bases and J 4 bases; nucleotides not matched to a gene: 9. Written as DNA, the CDR3 is TGTGCCAGCAGCTTGGATGGGGGGGAGGCATACGAGCAGTACTTC. Residues: CASSLDGGEAYEQYF.

With respect to this clonotype: Given the absence of the conserved phenylalanine or tryptophan at the CDR3 end, a read error is likely. The chain employs TRBV6-1 and TRBJ1-5, with 7 bases that match TRBD1. The V and J ends lost 8 bases and 2 bases, in that order; junction bases with no gene match: 12. The CDR3 totals 16 residues. Germline CDR1 and CDR2: MNHNS and SASEGT. This chain's CDR3 is CASRLGGGFGNQPQHS. For the CDR3, the DNA is TGTGCCAGCCGCCTCGGAGGGGGCTTCGGCAATCAGCCCCAGCATTCC.